These T cell receptor beta chains were read from a single sample in a study of technical replicates of blood from a handful of donors. The repertoire was sequenced with immunoSEQ multiplex PCR; TCRdb's copy has only in-frame clones and lacks some. Among about 83,000 clones listed, 90% to 95% were seen once. The material sequenced was T cells isolated from PBMCs. All receptors derive from a human donor in good health. CDR3s include the opening cysteine and the closing phenylalanine or tryptophan. The order of the fields is V gene, J gene, clone size, D gene, CDR3 DNA, CDR3 protein. D genes are given only for firm matches. Size values are once, few and many counts, or a class for expanded clones, and some rows have none.

TRBV6-5,TRBJ2-1,NA,NA,TGTGCCAGCAGTTCCAAGCAGCCCCGGCGGAACAATGAGCAGTTCTTC,CASSSKQPRRNNEQFF
TRBV5-1,TRBJ1-2,NA,TRBD1,TGCGCCAGCAGGACAGGGGGTAGCTATGGCTACACCTTC,CASRTGGSYGYTF
TRBV6-6,TRBJ2-2,NA,TRBD1,TGTGCCAGCAGCACCTCCGACAGGGGGACCGGGGAGCTGTTTTTT,CASSTSDRGTGELFF
TRBV11-2,TRBJ2-7,NA,NA,TGTGCCAGCAGCTTAGATCTGGCCTGGAGCTACGAGCAGTACTTC,CASSLDLAWSYEQYF
TRBV10-3,TRBJ1-1,NA,TRBD1,TGTGCCATCAGAAACGGACAGGGAAACACTGAAGCTTTCTTT,CAIRNGQGNTEAFF
TRBV28,TRBJ1-2,NA,NA,TGTGCCAGCAGTTTATTAAGCTACAGGTTGACCCCTAACTATGGCTACACCTTC,CASSLLSYRLTPNYGYTF
TRBV4-1,TRBJ2-1,NA,TRBD2,TGCGCCAGCAGCCAAGATGGACTAGCGGGAGTGAATGAGCAGTTCTTC,CASSQDGLAGVNEQFF
TRBV9,TRBJ2-3,NA,NA,TGTGCCAGCAGCGTCACGGCGGGGAGAGATACGCAGTATTTT,CASSVTAGRDTQYF
TRBV5-1,TRBJ2-5,NA,NA,TGCGCCAGCAGCTTATCGAATGGGCAGGAGACCCAGTACTTC,CASSLSNGQETQYF
TRBV27,TRBJ2-7,NA,TRBD1,TGTGCCAGCGGACAGGGTACATCTCCCTACGAGCAGTACTTC,CASGQGTSPYEQYF
TRBV20-1,TRBJ1-1,NA,NA,TGCAGTGCCCAAGGGGCCGCTGAAGCTTTCTTT,CSAQGAAEAFF
TRBV19,TRBJ1-5,NA,NA,TGTGCCAGTAGAAGGGGGGGAATTAGCAATCAGCCCCAGCATTTT,CASRRGGISNQPQHF
TRBV4-1,TRBJ1-2,NA,TRBD1,TGCGCCAGCAGCCAAACACGGGACAGCGATTCCTATGGCTACACCTTC,CASSQTRDSDSYGYTF
TRBV10-1,TRBJ2-1,NA,NA,TGCGCCAGCAGTGACCCAAGACCAGGGGCTGAGCAGTTCTTC,CASSDPRPGAEQFF
TRBV5-1,TRBJ2-7,NA,NA,TGCGCCAGCAGCTTGGGGGGGACTCAAAGGACGGAGCAGTACTTC,CASSLGGTQRTEQYF
TRBV11-2,TRBJ2-7,NA,TRBD1,TGTGCCAGCAGCTTAGGTATGTCGGGACAGACCTACGAGCAGTACTTC,CASSLGMSGQTYEQYF
TRBV11-3,TRBJ2-3,NA,TRBD2,TGTGCCAGCAGCTTAGTTGCGGGGGGGAGCACAGATACGCAGTATTTT,CASSLVAGGSTDTQYF
TRBV7-9,TRBJ1-1,NA,NA,TGTGCCAGCAGCTTAGCGCCGACAAGAGAGAACACTGAAGCTTTCTTT,CASSLAPTRENTEAFF
TRBV9,TRBJ2-3,NA,NA,TGTGCCAGCAGCGTAGGGTTAGCGGCTAGCACAGATACGCAGTATTTT,CASSVGLAASTDTQYF
TRBV5-1,TRBJ2-2,NA,TRBD2,TGCGCCAGCAGCTCCATAGCGGGGGTGAACACCGGGGAGCTGTTTTTT,CASSSIAGVNTGELFF
TRBV7-6,TRBJ2-7,NA,NA,TGTGCCAGCAGCTTGGGGAGCGGCGGCTCCTACGAGCAGTACTTC,CASSLGSGGSYEQYF
TRBV11-2,TRBJ2-7,NA,NA,TGTGCCAGCAGCCCTTTAGCCTCAGGGAATCCCTACGAGCAGTACTTC,CASSPLASGNPYEQYF
TRBV7-8,TRBJ1-3,NA,NA,TGTGCCAGCAGCTTAGCGCTAAGGGAAGGGGCTGGAAACACCATATATTTT,CASSLALREGAGNTIYF
TRBV5-8,TRBJ2-4,NA,TRBD2,TGTGCCAGCAGCTTTGTGGGGACTAGCGGGGGAGGAGGCATTCAGTACTTC,CASSFVGTSGGGGIQYF
TRBV7-2,TRBJ1-4,many,TRBD1,TGTGCCAGCAGCAGATACAGGGGTGTTAGTGAAAAACTGTTTTTT,CASSRYRGVSEKLFF
TRBV29-1,TRBJ1-5,NA,NA,TGCAGCGTCGGCGGGACCGGCGATCAGCCCCAGCATTTT,CSVGGTGDQPQHF
TRBV11-3,TRBJ2-1,NA,NA,TGTGCCAGCCAACCCGGGGGAGGCATCAATGAGCAGTTCTTC,CASQPGGGINEQFF
TRBV27,TRBJ2-7,NA,NA,TGTGCCAGCAGTTTCTCCACTAGCTTCGGCGAGCAGTACTTC,CASSFSTSFGEQYF
TRBV28,TRBJ1-5,NA,NA,TGTGCCAGCAGTCCGGGACAAGGGAATCAGCCCCAGCATTTT,CASSPGQGNQPQHF
TRBV12-5,TRBJ2-3,NA,TRBD1,TGTGCTAGTGGTTTCGGACAGGGAAGCACAGATACGCAGTATTTT,CASGFGQGSTDTQYF
TRBV5-1,TRBJ1-3,few,NA,TGCGCCAGCAGCTCTGGCCCAGGAGGAGCGGCTCTCGGAAACACCATATATTTT,CASSSGPGGAALGNTIYF
TRBV6-1,TRBJ2-7,NA,NA,TGTGCCAGCAGTCTTCTAGAAGAGGACGAGCAGTACTTC,CASSLLEEDEQYF
TRBV30,TRBJ2-2,NA,NA,TGTGCCTGGAGTAAGGGGGGGTTGGGGATCACCGGGGAGCTGTTTTTT,CAWSKGGLGITGELFF
TRBV5-1,TRBJ1-4,NA,NA,TGCGCCAGCAGCTTGTGGGGAATAAGGGAGACAACTAATGAAAAACTGTTTTTT,CASSLWGIRETTNEKLFF
TRBV12-5,TRBJ2-3,once,TRBD2,TGTGCTAGTGGTTTAAAGACTAGCGGGAGTGAGTACACAGATACGCAGTATTTT,CASGLKTSGSEYTDTQYF
TRBV6-1,TRBJ1-2,NA,NA,TGTGCCAGCAGTGGGACAGTCAACTATGGCTACACCTTC,CASSGTVNYGYTF
TRBV13,TRBJ1-3,once,NA,TGTGCCAGCAGCCGTGCGGTCGGTCTTGGAAACACCATATATTTT,CASSRAVGLGNTIYF
TRBV10-1,TRBJ2-3,NA,TRBD2,TGCGCCAGCAGTAGGACGGGAGGGCCGTATACGCAGTATTTT,CASSRTGGPYTQYF
TRBV6-6,TRBJ2-2,few,NA,TGTGCCAGCAGTTACCCCACAGGCTCGAACACCGGGGAGCTGTTTTTT,CASSYPTGSNTGELFF
TRBV13,TRBJ2-7,NA,NA,TGTGCCAGCAGCCTAGGGGCACAGTCCGCCTACGAGCAGTACTTC,CASSLGAQSAYEQYF
TRBV5-1,TRBJ1-1,NA,TRBD1,TGCGCCAGCAGCCTGATTCCGGGACAGGAAGCTTTCTTT,CASSLIPGQEAFF
TRBV28,TRBJ1-4,NA,TRBD1,TGTGCCAGCAGCCCAGGGGACAGTTCTAATGAAAAACTGTTTTTT,CASSPGDSSNEKLFF
TRBV15,TRBJ2-3,NA,NA,TGTGCCACCAGCAGAGGAGGGGGTGGTATGAATTTT,CATSRGGGGMNF
TRBV28,TRBJ2-5,NA,TRBD1,TGTGCCAGCAGTCTAGACAGGGGGCGGGAGACCCAGTACTTC,CASSLDRGRETQYF
TRBV4-1,TRBJ2-1,NA,TRBD2,TGCGCCAGCAGCAAGGAAAGTAGCGGGAGCTCCTACAATGAGCAGTTCTTC,CASSKESSGSSYNEQFF
TRBV6-5,TRBJ2-3,NA,NA,TGTGCCAGCAGCCCCCTAGGACAGACTACGCAGTATTTT,CASSPLGQTTQYF
TRBV13,TRBJ2-2,NA,NA,TGTGCCAGCAGCTTAGATGGAGTGGCGGGGCCGAACACCGGGGAGCTGTTTTTT,CASSLDGVAGPNTGELFF
TRBV6-5,TRBJ1-3,NA,NA,TGTGCCAGCAGTTACACTGACAGATCTGGAAACACCATATATTTT,CASSYTDRSGNTIYF
TRBV15,TRBJ2-7,NA,TRBD1,TGTGCCACCAGCAGTGGACAGGGTGGGGCTGGCTACGAGCAGTACTTC,CATSSGQGGAGYEQYF
TRBV6-6,TRBJ2-7,NA,NA,TGTGCCAGCAGCCGGGCCCGCAGGGATGGCGAGCAGTACTTC,CASSRARRDGEQYF
TRBV5-1,TRBJ2-5,NA,TRBD2,TGCGCCAGCAGCTCGTCGGCGGGAGGGCCTTCGGAGACCCAGTACTTC,CASSSSAGGPSETQYF
TRBV10-1,TRBJ1-5,NA,NA,TGCGCCAGCAGTGGAGGGTTGGAGCAGCCCCAGCATTTT,CASSGGLEQPQHF
TRBV5-1,TRBJ2-7,NA,NA,TGCGCCAGCAGGGATCCTTGGGGCGCTACCTCCTACGAGCAGTACTTC,CASRDPWGATSYEQYF